The sequence of this TCR beta chain was determined in a study of T cell responses to AZD1222 COVID-19 vaccine. At the level of the study: It was second doses at about 4 or about 12 weeks that were pooled.

Study-wide findings and caveats: Donors in the cohort were predominantly white British and more often female, and clonal diversity was possibly underestimated. Spike-wide vaccine-associated CD4 TCRs dominated at 160-218 and 743-854. All repertoire sampling was performed exclusively after the peak T cell response.

The data were produced by immunoSEQ multiplex PCR, yet TCRdb's version contains in-frame clones alone and is incomplete. Altogether around 180,000 clones are present, about nine tenths being singletons, with the ten largest covering 2.5% to 3%. Trimming stripped 2 bases from V and 8 bases from J, with 15 bases between. Looked up from germline, CDR1 is SGHTA and CDR2 is FQGNSA. The CDR3 totals 14 residues. A word on this clone: Its specificity is not known.

Sequencing used peripheral blood, obtained on day 0 of AZD1222 vaccination. The TCR was taken from an adult in good health. V and J are TRBV7-2 and TRBJ1-2; the D gene is possibly TRBD1 (5 bases). As DNA, the CDR3 is TGTGCCAGCAGCTTAACTCCCGGGCAGGGAGGCTACACCTTC. It specifies CASSLTPGQGGYTF.